These 23 T cell receptor beta chains share one sample of origin, sequenced in a study of monozygotic twins with cystic fibrosis. Generated by immunoSEQ multiplex PCR, the TCRdb table keeps only in-frame clones and is missing some. The sample holds 15,000 to 20,000 clones, approximately 96% seen once. The sample was blood. Receptors were obtained from a girl aged 2-10 years with cystic fibrosis.

In this sample, this clone turned up once. This chain connects TRBV10-3 to TRBJ2-7; 7 nucleotides line up with TRBD2. Per germline, CDR1 ENHRY and CDR2 SYGVKD. V was clipped by 2 bases and J by 1 base; unmatched bases: 5. This CDR3 has 15 residues. The CDR3 sequence is CAISERAGKSYEQYF. The CDR3, as DNA: TGTGCCATCAGTGAGAGAGCGGGGAAATCCTACGAGCAGTACTTC.

The CDR3 nucleotides read TGTGCCAGCAGCTTGTTACGGCGACCCTACGAGCAGTACTTC. It yields the protein CASSLLRRPYEQYF. The chain is built from TRBV5-5 and TRBJ2-7; D gene unclear. Looked up from germline, CDR1 is SGHKS and CDR2 is YYEKEE (reference sequence). There are 14 residues in the CDR3. Trimming took off 1 base at V and 2 bases at J, with 10 bases between the two ends.

The chain is built from TRBV5-6 and TRBJ1-1; unclear D gene. The CDR3 sequence is 14 residues long. Looked up from germline, CDR1 is SGHDT and CDR2 is YYEEEE. Between the trimmed V and J ends, which lost 0 bases and 4 bases, there was a span of 10 bases. The DNA for the CDR3 is TGTGCCAGCAGCTTGGGCGGGTCCGTCACTGAAGCTTTCTTT. The encoded protein is CASSLGGSVTEAFF. Drawing the rest from reference TRBV5-6 and TRBJ1-1, the complete variable domain is DAGVTQSPTHLIKTRGQQVTLRCSPKSGHDTVSWYQQALGQGPQFIFQYYEEEERQRGNFPDRFSGHQFPNYSSELNVNALLLGDSALYLCASSLGGSVTEAFFGQGTRLTVV.

The rearrangement joins TRBV5-6 to TRBJ1-1; no clear D gene. Germline values: CDR1 SGHDT, CDR2 YYEEEE. CDR3 length: 12 amino acids. V dropped 0 bases and J dropped 9 bases, with 9 bases sitting between them. The CDR3 nucleotides read TGTGCCAGCAGCTTGGGGGATGAGCAAGCTTTCTTT. Amino acids: CASSLGDEQAFF.

This chain joins TRBV4-3 and TRBJ2-1, with D perhaps being TRBD1 or TRBD2 (5 bases each). The V gene lost 1 base and the J gene lost 3 bases, with 10 bases spanning the gap. The CDR3 runs 15 residues. Germline V gene sequence: CDR1 LGHNA, CDR2 YSLEER. The CDR3 is CASSQARDGYNEQFF. In DNA form, the CDR3 reads TGCGCCAGCAGCCAAGCCCGGGACGGCTACAATGAGCAGTTCTTC.

The J gene is TRBJ2-7, the V gene TRBV4-3; the match to TRBD2 covers 16 bases. V lost 3 bases, J lost 2 bases, and 1 base stayed unmatched. Germline CDR1 is LGHNA and CDR2 is YSLEER. This CDR3 contains 16 residues. The CDR3 DNA reads as TGCGCCAGCAGCCAGGGACTAGCGGGGGGGCCCTACGAGCAGTACTTC. Translated, it gives CASSQGLAGGPYEQYF.

This chain joins TRBV4-2 and TRBJ2-7; possibly TRBD1 for D (5 bases). The CDR3 spans 14 residues. Germline V lookup: CDR1 LGHNA, CDR2 YNFKEQ. V was shortened by 4 bases and J by 2 bases, with 12 bases between the two germline ends. This CDR3 is CASSLVGRAYEQYF. The DNA for the CDR3 is TGTGCCAGCAGCCTTGTGGGCAGGGCCTACGAGCAGTACTTC.

The chain links TRBV5-6 to TRBJ2-5; no definite D call. V shed 0 bases and J shed 5 bases, with 8 bases lying between them. The CDR3 has 13 residues. Germline CDR1 reads SGHDT; CDR2 reads YYEEEE. DNA for the CDR3: TGTGCCAGCAGCTTGGCGCATAGGGAGACCCAGTACTTC. Protein sequence: CASSLAHRETQYF.

The V and J genes are TRBV5-8 and TRBJ2-7, with TRBD1 matching over 10 bases. The CDR3 extends over 17 amino acids. From germline, CDR1 is SGHTS and CDR2 YDEGEE. The junction had 10 bases not matched to a gene; V was cut back by 0 bases and J by 4 bases. The CDR3 loop reads CASSLGLGTGADYEQYF. The CDR3 region has the DNA TGTGCCAGCAGCTTGGGGCTCGGGACAGGGGCTGATTACGAGCAGTACTTC.

V gene TRBV15 combines with J gene TRBJ1-5, with 7 bases fitting TRBD1. The CDR3 extends over 13 amino acids. Per germline, CDR1 LNHNV and CDR2 YYDKDF (reference sequence). J gave up 10 bases and V 0 bases, and 3 bases lay outside the gene matches. CDR3 loop: CATSRERQGPQHF. The CDR3, as DNA: TGTGCCACCAGCAGAGAGAGACAGGGCCCCCAGCATTTT.

This chain uses TRBV14 with TRBJ2-7; the match to TRBD2 covers 8 bases. Looked up from germline, CDR1 is SGHDN and CDR2 is FVKESK. This CDR3 has 14 amino acids. V dropped 1 base and J dropped 2; count of bases not matched to a gene: 1. In DNA form, the CDR3 reads TGTGCCAGCAGCCAAGTAGCGGGGACCTACGAGCAGTACTTC. It specifies CASSQVAGTYEQYF.

This chain joins TRBV6-6 and TRBJ1-5; D is perhaps TRBD1 (5 bases). Germline assignment: CDR1 MNHNY and CDR2 SVGAGI (reference sequence). The CDR3 spans 16 residues. V was cut by 6 bases and J by 2 bases, with 17 bases left in between. The CDR3 DNA follows: TGTGCCAGCAGATCTCATGGGGGGATAGGCAATCAGCCCCAGCATTTT. Translation gives CASRSHGGIGNQPQHF.

The rearrangement uses TRBV11-2 and TRBJ1-3; D is unclear. The CDR3 length is 15 residues. The germline V gene has CDR1 SGHAT and CDR2 FQNNGV. Trimming removed 3 bases from V and 6 bases from J, with 15 bases in between. This CDR3 reads CASSFMGRNVNTIYF. As DNA, the CDR3 is TGTGCCAGCAGCTTCATGGGTAGGAATGTAAACACCATATATTTT.

This chain uses TRBV18 with TRBJ2-3; tentatively, D is TRBD1 (5 bases). CDR1 KGHSH and CDR2 LQKENI come from the germline V gene. Trimming stripped 2 bases from V and 7 bases from J, with 19 bases between. This CDR3 has 16 amino acids. DNA of the CDR3: TGTGCCAGCTCACCATCGCAGCCAGGGCCAATTAATACGCAGTATTTT. Its translation: CASSPSQPGPINTQYF.

This rearrangement joins TRBV11-2 to TRBJ1-5, with unresolved D. Germline CDR1 is SGHAT and CDR2 is FQNNGV. V lost 3 bases to trimming and J lost 3 bases, with 12 bases between them. The CDR3 is made up of 15 amino acids. The CDR3 DNA reads TGTGCCAGCAGCTTCTTCTCAGGCGACAATCAGCCCCAGCATTTT. It translates to CASSFFSGDNQPQHF.

The chain uses TRBV5-1 and TRBJ1-1; the D gene is possibly TRBD1 (5 bases). The CDR3 covers 14 residues. The germline V gene has CDR1 SGHRS and CDR2 YFSETQ. Trimming took 0 bases from V and 5 from J, leaving 11 bases between them. The CDR3 protein is CASSLERDLTEAFF. The CDR3 coding sequence is TGCGCCAGCAGCTTGGAAAGGGACTTAACTGAAGCTTTCTTT.

The chain employs TRBV5-1 and TRBJ1-1; weak D call: TRBD1 (6 bases). V was shortened by 2 bases and J by 4 bases, with 15 bases between the two germline ends. The CDR3 sequence is 15 residues long. Germline CDR1 SGHRS, CDR2 YFSETQ. The CDR3: CASSFVDRGGTEAFF. The CDR3 DNA follows: TGCGCCAGCAGCTTTGTTGATAGAGGGGGCACTGAAGCTTTCTTT.

This rearrangement joins TRBV11-2 to TRBJ1-1; TRBD1 matches at 9 bases. From germline, CDR1 is SGHAT and CDR2 FQNNGV. The ends lost 1 base at V and 3 bases at J; junction bases unmatched: 6. The length of the CDR3 is 16 residues. Here the CDR3 DNA reads TGTGCCAGCAGCTTAGTAAGGACAGGGGAGGACACTGAAGCTTTCTTT. As protein: CASSLVRTGEDTEAFF.

V gene TRBV6-5 combines with J gene TRBJ1-2, with D possibly being TRBD1 (6 bases). CDR1 MNHEY and CDR2 SVGAGI come from the germline V gene. The CDR3 length is 14 residues. The V and J ends lost 8 bases and 4 bases respectively, with 17 bases between them. The DNA of the CDR3 is TGTGCCAGCGGAGGGGGTAGGGGCCGCTATGGCTACACCTTC. Its translation is CASGGGRGRYGYTF.

The gene calls are TRBV4-3 and TRBJ2-5; 10 bases line up with TRBD2. Germline loops: CDR1 LGHNA, CDR2 YSLEER. V was pared by 3 bases and J by 2 bases, with 3 bases of the junction left unmatched. The CDR3 sequence is 15 residues long. The CDR3 region is CASSHGLAAQETQYF. DNA of the CDR3: TGCGCCAGCAGCCACGGACTAGCGGCGCAAGAGACCCAGTACTTC.

CDR3 residues: CASTSGGASTDTQYF. CDR3 nucleotides: TGCGCCAGCACTAGCGGGGGAGCTAGCACAGATACGCAGTATTTT. The chain is built from TRBV5-1 and TRBJ2-3; TRBD2 agrees at 10 bases. CDR3 length: 15 residues. Germline trimming cut 6 bases from V and 0 bases from J; bases unmatched to any gene: 4. The germline V gene encodes CDR1 SGHRS and CDR2 YFSETQ. Complete variable domain (other parts from reference TRBV5-1 and TRBJ2-3): KAGVTQTPRYLIKTRGQQVTLSCSPISGHRSVSWYQQTPGQGLQFLFEYFSETQRNKGNFPGRFSGRQFSNSRSEMNVSTLELGDSALYLCASTSGGASTDTQYFGPGTRLTVL.

The sample holds one count of this clone. The rearrangement uses TRBV12-5 and TRBJ2-1; D gene uncertain. The V end was cut by 1 base, the J end by 9 bases, with 13 bases between. CDR1 is LGHNT, CDR2 FRNRAP, per germline. There are 14 residues in the CDR3. The CDR3 region is CASGLELFVGEQFF. CDR3 sequence (DNA): TGTGCTAGTGGTTTGGAACTCTTTGTGGGTGAGCAGTTCTTC. Looking up the rest from reference TRBV12-5 and TRBJ2-1 gives the full variable domain: DARVTQTPRHKVTEMGQEVTMRCQPILGHNTVFWYRQTMMQGLELLAYFRNRAPLDDSGMPKDRFSAEMPDATLATLKIQPSEPRDSAVYFCASGLELFVGEQFFGPGTRLTVL.

The chain combines TRBV4-2 with TRBJ1-5; 8 bases fit TRBD1. This CDR3 has 16 amino acids. Looked up from germline, CDR1 is LGHNA and CDR2 is YNFKEQ. V shed 0 bases and J 5 bases; nucleotides not matched to a gene: 6. The chain's CDR3 is CASSQDLTGEHQPQHF. CDR3 DNA sequence: TGTGCCAGCAGCCAAGACTTGACAGGGGAACATCAGCCCCAGCATTTT.